Described below is a single TCR beta chain sequence and its context. Its antigen is not identified. The read gets to within 3 residues of the CDR3 end, and the germline J gene fills in the rest. The ends were cut back, 5 bases at V and 6 bases at J, with 13 bases in the middle. CDR1 is KGHSH, CDR2 LQKENI, per germline. The CDR3 has 14 amino acids. The data originate from a study of T cell clonality in common variable immunodeficiency. Study-wide findings and caveats: Reportedly, TCR beta sequences from common variable immunodeficiency showed fewer deletions and N-nucleotide insertions.

Sequencing input was equivalent genomic DNA from CVID and controls. Generated by immunoSEQ multiplex PCR, the TCRdb table keeps only in-frame clones and is missing some. The repertoire consists of about 34,000 clones, none detected only once. The chain carries TRBV18 and TRBJ1-4; D possibly corresponds to TRBD1 (5 bases). Sequencing used peripheral blood mononuclear cells. This TCR was recovered from a human donor with common variable immunodeficiency. CDR3 sequence reads: CASSDRDWDEKLFF. The DNA read from the CDR3 is TGTGCCAGCTCAGACCGGGACTGGGATGAAAAA. Full variable domain (outside the CDR3, taken from reference TRBV18 and TRBJ1-4): NAGVMQNPRHLVRRRGQEARLRCSPMKGHSHVYWYRQLPEEGLKFMVYLQKENIIDESGMPKERFSAEFPKEGPSILRIQQVVRGDSAAYFCASSDRDWDEKLFFGSGTQLSVL.